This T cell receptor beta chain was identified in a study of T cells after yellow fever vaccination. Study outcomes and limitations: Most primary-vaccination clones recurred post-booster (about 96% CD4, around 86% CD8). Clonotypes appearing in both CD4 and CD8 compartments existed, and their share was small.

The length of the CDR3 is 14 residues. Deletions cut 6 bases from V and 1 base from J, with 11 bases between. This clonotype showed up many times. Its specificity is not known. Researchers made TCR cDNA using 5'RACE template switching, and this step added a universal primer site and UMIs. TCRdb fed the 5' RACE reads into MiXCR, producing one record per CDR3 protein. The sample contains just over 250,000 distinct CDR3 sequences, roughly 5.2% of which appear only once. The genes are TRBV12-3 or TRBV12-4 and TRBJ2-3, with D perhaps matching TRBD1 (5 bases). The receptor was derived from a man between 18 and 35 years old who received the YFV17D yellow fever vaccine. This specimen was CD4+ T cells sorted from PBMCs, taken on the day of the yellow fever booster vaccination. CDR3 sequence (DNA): TGTGCCAGCAGATCAGGGCTGGGCACAGATACGCAGTATTTT. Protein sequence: CASRSGLGTDTQYF.